These 30 T cell receptor beta chains came from one sample sequenced in a study of Tregs in tolerant kidney transplant recipients (dated by TCRdb to between 2018 and 2020). Library construction relied on the immunoSEQ multiplex PCR assay. TCRdb re-hosts the immuneACCESS table, in-frame sequences only. Its copies lack some clones; in the studies checked, an unresolved V gene accounts for under half of them, and the cause for the rest is not known. Per the sample table, the count is 25,000 or so clones. 3.5% to 4.5% of the sample lies in the top ten. The intended sense of this specimen's time point label: 6 months after combined kidney and bone marrow transplant. Related donors were used in the transplants with nonmyeloablative bone marrow transplantation, and mixed chimerism was transient in the human trials. The specimen comprised CD4+ T cells from blood (PBMCs), sampled 6 months after the transplant. The receptor set was obtained from a human patient who received a combined kidney and bone marrow transplant. In patients who had a transplant, some T cells may come from the graft donor.

Notes on this clone: Read coverage stops 3 residues before the CDR3 terminus; the germline J gene supplies the remainder. V gene TRBV18 combines with J gene TRBJ2-5; 14 bases match TRBD2. Trimming at V came to 5 bases and at J to 3 bases, leaving 11 bases not matched to a gene. The length of the CDR3 is 18 residues. Germline V gene data show CDR1 as KGHSH and CDR2 as LQKENI. CDR3 DNA, as far as it was read: TGTGCCAGCTCATCGACCAGGACTAGCGGGGGGCGGAAAGAGACC. This encodes CASSSTRTSGGRKET. The whole CDR3 sequence is CASSSTRTSGGRKETQYF.

In regard to this clone: The CDR3 end falls 3 residues outside the read, so it is completed with the germline J gene. The rearrangement uses TRBV6-1 and TRBJ1-2; tentatively, D is TRBD1 (5 bases). The V and J ends lost 8 bases and 2 bases respectively, with 18 bases between them. Germline CDR1 is MNHNS and CDR2 is SASEGT. CDR3 size: 15 residues. The CDR3 here is CASGGQGVGNYGYTF. The sequenced part of the CDR3 DNA is TGTGCCAGCGGTGGGCAGGGTGTCGGAAACTATGGC.

As concerns this clone: The CDR3 end is not reached by the read, which stops 3 residues before it; the germline J gene fills it in. The chain joins TRBV5-5 to TRBJ2-1, with D tentatively TRBD1 or TRBD2 (5 bases each). Germline-derived CDR1 and CDR2 are SGHKS and YYEKEE (reference sequence). This CDR3 is 15 amino acids long. Trimming pared 0 bases from V and 8 bases from J, leaving 15 bases between. Here the CDR3 reads CASSLGGDGIDEQFF. Partial CDR3 DNA: TGTGCCAGCAGCTTGGGAGGGGATGGAATCGATGAG.

For this clone: The observed sequence ends 3 residues before the CDR3 terminus, with the missing tail filled in from the germline J gene. The V and J genes are TRBV5-1 and TRBJ2-7, with D unclear. Deletions cut 5 bases from V and 2 bases from J, with 11 bases between. Germline V CDR1 and CDR2: SGHRS, YFSETQ. There are 13 residues in the CDR3. The part of the CDR3 DNA that was read is TGCGCCAGCAGGCCAATTACAGCCTACGAG. As protein: CASRPITAYE. The entire CDR3 is CASRPITAYEQYF.

In the case of this clone: The sequence runs out 3 residues before the end of the CDR3; the remainder is reconstructed from the germline J gene. The gene calls are TRBV19 and TRBJ2-5; 12 positions match TRBD2. The CDR3 sequence is 14 residues long. The trim removed 4 bases at V and 4 bases at J, leaving 1 base unmatched. The germline V gene encodes CDR1 LNHDA and CDR2 SQIVND (reference sequence). Incomplete CDR3 DNA: TGTGCCAGTAGTAGGACTAGCGGGACAGAGACC. This codes for CASSRTSGTET. The whole CDR3 reads CASSRTSGTETQYF.

With regard to this clone: The read finishes 3 residues shy of the CDR3 end, and the germline J gene is used to complete it. This rearrangement joins TRBV10-3 to TRBJ2-7; 9 bases match TRBD2. This CDR3 spans 15 amino acids. Trimming at V came to 4 bases and at J to 2 bases, leaving 6 bases not matched to a gene. Germline lookup yields CDR1 ENHRY and CDR2 SYGVKD. The covered CDR3 bases are TGTGCCATCAGTGTACGACTAGCGGCGCCCTACGAG. Translating it yields CAISVRLAAPYE. The whole CDR3 protein reads CAISVRLAAPYEQYF.

In regard to this clone: Sequencing ends 3 residues short of the CDR3 end; the germline J gene provides the rest. The rearrangement joins TRBV7-2 to TRBJ2-7; TRBD1 is a possible D gene (5 bases). The V end lost 2 bases, the J end lost 3 bases, and 14 bases lay between the germline ends. This CDR3 comprises 15 residues. Per germline, CDR1 SGHTA and CDR2 FQGNSA. The chain's CDR3 is CASSLTQIRGYEQYF. CDR3 DNA (partial): TGTGCCAGCAGCTTAACTCAGATAAGGGGCTACGAG.

As regards this clone: Read data end 3 residues before the CDR3 end; the end is taken from the germline J gene. The chain uses TRBV19 and TRBJ2-3; 10 bases line up with TRBD2. Germline V gene lookup returns CDR1 LNHDA and CDR2 SQIVND (reference sequence). CDR3 size: 13 residues. V lost 8 bases to trimming and J lost 5 bases; unmatched junction nucleotides: 4. The CDR3 region is CASGLAERDTQYF. CDR3 bases read: TGTGCCAGTGGACTAGCGGAGCGAGATACG.

With regard to this clone: The read falls 3 residues short of the CDR3 end, and the missing part is taken from the germline J gene. The rearrangement joins TRBV20-1 to TRBJ1-2, with D maybe TRBD1 (6 bases). This CDR3 has 14 residues. With 4 bases removed from V and 1 base from J, the gap between germline ends came to 13 bases. Germline CDR1 is DFQATT and CDR2 is SNEGSKA (reference sequence). CDR3 DNA, as far as it was read: TGCAGTGCTACCCGCGGGACACATAACTATGGC. It codes for CSATRGTHNYG. The complete CDR3 protein is CSATRGTHNYGYTF.

Concerning this clone: The read ends 3 residues before the CDR3 terminus; that terminus is restored from the germline J gene. The chain employs TRBV5-1 and TRBJ2-3, with TRBD2 matching over 7 bases. The CDR3 spans 15 residues. Germline assignment: CDR1 SGHRS and CDR2 YFSETQ. With 2 bases clipped from V and 2 bases from J, the junction kept 5 bases outside the gene matches. The CDR3 protein is CASSFQAGYTDTQYF. Incomplete CDR3 DNA: TGCGCCAGCAGCTTTCAAGCGGGATACACAGATACG.

Comments on this clone: Read coverage stops 3 residues before the CDR3 terminus; the germline J gene supplies the remainder. The gene calls are TRBV20-1 and TRBJ2-3, with 8 bases that match TRBD2. Germline V gives CDR1 DFQATT, CDR2 SNEGSKA (reference sequence). The CDR3 is 12 residues long. J lost 5 bases, V lost 8 bases, and 6 bases had no gene match. CDR3 region: CSTTSVVDTQYF. The CDR3 bases that were read are TGCAGTACGACTAGCGTTGTAGATACG.

Regarding this clone: The read ends 3 residues early relative to the CDR3; the germline J gene fills the gap. J is TRBJ1-4 and V is TRBV5-1; the D is unclear. This CDR3 region has 14 residues. V lost 3 bases, J lost 7 bases, and 13 bases lay in between. Germline CDR1 is SGHRS and CDR2 is YFSETQ. The CDR3 loop is CASSYGLKGEKLFF. The sequenced CDR3 bases are TGCGCCAGCAGCTACGGTTTAAAGGGTGAAAAA.

Judged by frequency, this clone is medium-sized. Coverage ceases 3 residues before the CDR3 finishes, and the germline J gene fills in the end. The chain links TRBV6-2 or TRBV6-3 to TRBJ2-3; D is unclear. The V gene lost 3 bases and the J gene lost 5 bases, with 3 bases spanning the gap. This CDR3 has 11 residues. The germline V gene encodes CDR1 MNHEY and CDR2 SVGEGT. The CDR3 loop reads CASSYRDTQYF. CDR3 DNA, as far as it was read: TGTGCCAGCAGTTATAGAGATACG.

A remark on this clone: The read ends 3 residues early relative to the CDR3; the germline J gene fills the gap. The rearrangement joins TRBV19 to TRBJ2-6; possibly TRBD1 for D (6 bases). The CDR3 length is 16 residues. Germline CDR1 and CDR2: LNHDA and SQIVND (reference sequence). Trimming removed 4 bases from V and 1 base from J, with 11 bases in between. The covered CDR3 bases are TGTGCCAGTAGTACCCAACAGGGTTCTGGGGCCAACGTC. As protein: CASSTQQGSGANV. The complete CDR3 protein is CASSTQQGSGANVLTF.

As to this clone: The read gets to within 3 residues of the CDR3 end, and the germline J gene fills in the rest. The chain uses TRBV4-1 and TRBJ1-2, with D perhaps matching TRBD1 (5 bases). Germline V lookup: CDR1 MGHRA, CDR2 YSYEKL. The CDR3 loop spans 13 amino acids. CDR3 DNA, as far as it was read: TGCGCCAGCAGCCAACTATCGGGGGACGGC. Its translation: CASSQLSGDG. The whole CDR3 reads CASSQLSGDGYTF.

Comments on this clone: The read comes to an end 3 residues before the CDR3 does, leaving the germline J gene to fill in the end. The chain combines TRBV18 with TRBJ2-6; TRBD2 aligns across 7 bases. The germline V gene has CDR1 KGHSH and CDR2 LQKENI. The J segment lost 0 bases and the V segment lost 4 bases, leaving 3 bases of the junction unmatched. This CDR3 is built from 16 residues. This chain's CDR3 is CASSHTGGSGANVLTF. CDR3 DNA, as far as it was read: TGTGCCAGCTCACACACGGGGGGCTCTGGGGCCAACGTC. The full variable domain, its missing parts supplied by reference TRBV18 and TRBJ2-6, is NAGVMQNPRHLVRRRGQEARLRCSPMKGHSHVYWYRQLPEEGLKFMVYLQKENIIDESGMPKERFSAEFPKEGPSILRIQQVVRGDSAAYFCASSHTGGSGANVLTFGAGSRLTVL.

Worth noting for this clone: The read terminates 3 residues before the CDR3 end, so the remaining end is supplied by the germline J gene. The gene calls are TRBV30 and TRBJ2-7, with 15 bases matching TRBD2. Germline CDR1 and CDR2: GTSNPN and SVGIG (reference sequence). CDR3 length: 15 residues. Unmatched junction bases numbered 4, after V lost 2 bases and J lost 5 bases. CDR3 sequence reads: CAWSPRTSGRDEQYF. CDR3 DNA, as far as it was read: TGTGCCTGGAGTCCCCGGACTAGCGGGAGGGACGAG.

Points on this clone: The read gets to within 3 residues of the CDR3 end, and the germline J gene fills in the rest. This chain uses TRBV6-4 with TRBJ1-1; D unresolved. CDR1 is MRHNA and CDR2 is SNTAGT in the germline V gene. The CDR3 has 10 amino acids. The CDR3 region is CASSPYQAFF. The DNA read from the CDR3 is TGTGCCAGCAGTCCCTATCAA.

A remark on this clone: The read finishes 3 residues shy of the CDR3 end, and the germline J gene is used to complete it. The V gene is TRBV18, the J gene TRBJ2-2; D is uncertain. The CDR3 is 14 residues long. The germline gives CDR1 KGHSH, CDR2 LQKENI. V shed 3 bases and J shed 5 bases, with 10 bases lying between them. The CDR3 DNA, read in part, is TGTGCCAGCTCACCGGTGAGCAGGACCGGGGAG. Its translation: CASSPVSRTGE. The full CDR3 protein is CASSPVSRTGELFF.

On this clone itself: Coverage ceases 3 residues before the CDR3 finishes, and the germline J gene fills in the end. The rearrangement uses TRBV11-2 and TRBJ2-7; 13 nucleotides line up with TRBD2. CDR3 length equals 15 residues. V was pared by 4 bases and J by 0 bases, with 0 bases of the junction left unmatched. Germline-derived CDR1 and CDR2 are SGHAT and FQNNGV. The CDR3 loop reads CASSWTSGSSYEQYF. The part of the CDR3 DNA that was read is TGTGCCAGCAGCTGGACTAGCGGGAGCTCCTACGAG.

With regard to this clone: The read is 3 residues too short to cover the CDR3 end, so that end is filled in from the germline J gene. The chain has TRBV5-1 and TRBJ1-4; 10 bases fit TRBD1. Germline V gene data show CDR1 as SGHRS and CDR2 as YFSETQ. V was clipped by 4 bases and J by 10 bases; unmatched bases: 10. The CDR3 extends over 15 amino acids. The CDR3 loop reads CASSPLRGDRGKLFF. CDR3 bases read: TGCGCCAGCAGCCCTCTGAGAGGGGACAGGGGAAAA. Combining the CDR3 with reference TRBV5-1 and TRBJ1-4 gives the whole variable domain KAGVTQTPRYLIKTRGQQVTLSCSPISGHRSVSWYQQTPGQGLQFLFEYFSETQRNKGNFPGRFSGRQFSNSRSEMNVSTLELGDSALYLCASSPLRGDRGKLFFGSGTQLSVL.

Details on this clone: The read comes to an end 3 residues before the CDR3 does, leaving the germline J gene to fill in the end. The chain joins TRBV7-6 to TRBJ2-7; 7 nucleotides align to TRBD2. The J segment lost 2 bases and the V segment lost 1 base, leaving 5 bases of the junction unmatched. The CDR3 has 15 amino acids. Germline V gene lookup returns CDR1 SGHVS and CDR2 FNYEAQ. The CDR3 bases that were read are TGTGCCAGCAGCTTAGGGCTAGCGGACACCTACGAG. Translating gives CASSLGLADTYE. The whole CDR3 sequence is CASSLGLADTYEQYF. The full variable domain, completed using reference TRBV7-6 and TRBJ2-7, is GAGVSQSPRYKVTKRGQDVALRCDPISGHVSLYWYRQALGQGPEFLTYFNYEAQQDKSGLPNDRFSAERPEGSISTLTIQRTEQRDSAMYRCASSLGLADTYEQYFGPGTRLTVT.

As concerns this clone: The read is 3 residues too short to cover the CDR3 end, so that end is filled in from the germline J gene. This chain uses TRBV20-1 with TRBJ2-1; TRBD1 might be the D (6 bases). The germline V and J ends were trimmed by 5 bases and 0 bases, with 11 bases remaining between them. The CDR3 has 14 residues. CDR1 DFQATT and CDR2 SNEGSKA come from the germline V gene (reference sequence). The CDR3 spells CSAYTGSSYNEQFF. The covered CDR3 bases are TGCAGTGCTTATACAGGGAGCTCCTACAATGAG.

Note on this clone: The read gets to within 3 residues of the CDR3 end, and the germline J gene fills in the rest. The chain links TRBV11-2 to TRBJ2-5; no clear D gene. CDR1 is SGHAT and CDR2 is FQNNGV in the germline V gene. V was trimmed by 3 bases and J by 5 bases, leaving 7 bases between them. There are 12 residues in the CDR3. Incomplete CDR3 DNA: TGTGCCAGCAGCTTTCGAAGCGAGACC. This sequence encodes CASSFRSET. Given in full, the CDR3 is CASSFRSETQYF.

The sequenced part of the CDR3 DNA is TGTGCCAGTAGTCGGGGGACGCGAAACTACGAG. This translates into CASSRGTRNYE. In full, the CDR3 reads CASSRGTRNYEQYF. V gene TRBV19 combines with J gene TRBJ2-7, with TRBD2 as a possible D gene (6 bases). Read data end 3 residues before the CDR3 end; the end is taken from the germline J gene. The CDR3 length is 14 residues. Germline CDR1 reads LNHDA; CDR2 reads SQIVND (reference sequence). Trimming cost V 5 bases and J 3 bases, with 14 bases left between them.

According to its frequency, this clone is medium-sized. The read ends 3 residues before the CDR3 terminus; that terminus is restored from the germline J gene. This chain joins TRBV6-2 or TRBV6-3 and TRBJ1-2; D gene unclear. The length of the CDR3 is 12 residues. CDR1 and CDR2 (germline): MNHEY, SVGEGT. The sequenced part of the CDR3 DNA is TGTGCCAGCAGACTTTCAGGTGGCGGC. Translated: CASRLSGGG. The entire CDR3 reads CASRLSGGGYTF.

Concerning this clone itself: The read falls 3 residues short of the CDR3 end, and the missing part is taken from the germline J gene. The chain links TRBV18 to TRBJ1-1, with D possibly being TRBD1 (5 bases). Germline-derived CDR1 and CDR2 are KGHSH and LQKENI. There are 13 residues in the CDR3. Trimming took 2 bases from V and 7 from J, leaving 11 bases between them. The CDR3 bases that were read are TGTGCCAGCTCACCAGGGGCGCTTGGTGAA. Translation: CASSPGALGE. The full-length CDR3 reads as CASSPGALGEAFF.

Note on this clone: The read halts 3 residues ahead of the CDR3 end, with the missing end drawn from the germline J gene. This rearrangement joins TRBV2 to TRBJ1-4; D is uncertain. Trimming pared 4 bases from V and 8 bases from J, leaving 8 bases between. The length of the CDR3 is 12 residues. The V gene's germline CDR1 is SNHLY and CDR2 FYNNEI. The CDR3 is CASSALREKLFF. CDR3 DNA (partial): TGTGCCAGCAGTGCCCTCCGGGAAAAA.

Details on this clone: Coverage ceases 3 residues before the CDR3 finishes, and the germline J gene fills in the end. The chain is built from TRBV6-2 or TRBV6-3 and TRBJ2-7; a possible D gene is TRBD1 (5 bases). Germline loops: CDR1 MNHEY, CDR2 SVGEGT. V shed 8 bases and J shed 6 bases, with 14 bases lying between them. The length of the CDR3 is 12 residues. Incomplete CDR3 DNA: TGTGCCAGCCGGCCCAGGGCCCTCGAG. Protein sequence: CASRPRALE. The CDR3 as a whole reads CASRPRALEQYF.

In the case of this clone: The CDR3 end lies 3 residues beyond the end of the read and is filled in from the germline J gene. The chain carries TRBV7-6 and TRBJ1-2; no clear D. The ends were cut back, 2 bases at V and 3 bases at J, with 13 bases in the middle. From germline, CDR1 is SGHVS and CDR2 FNYEAQ. This CDR3 is built from 15 residues. The covered CDR3 bases are TGTGCCAGCAGCTTATGCCGGTACGAAGACTATGGC. This sequence encodes CASSLCRYEDYG. The CDR3 reads in full as CASSLCRYEDYGYTF.